The rows below give T cell receptor beta chains drawn from one sample of a study of shared clonotypes between healthy human individuals. Assay: immunoSEQ multiplex PCR; the TCRdb copy retains only in-frame clones and omits some. The table includes 1.5 million to 2.5 million clones, approximately 94% detected once. Sequencing was carried out using naive CD8+ T cells sorted from blood. The receptors here all came from a man aged 18 to 29 in good health. The CDR3 runs from the conserved cysteine through the conserved F or W. The D gene is left open where the match is weak. Not all rows give a size; the values are once, few, many and, for expanded clones, a class.

cdr3_nt: TGCAGCGGCGGCATCACTAATGAAAAACTGTTTTTT; cdr3_aa: CSGGITNEKLFF; v_call: TRBV29-1; j_call: TRBJ1-4; clone_size: -; d_call: -
cdr3_nt: TGTGCCAGCAGAGTTGAGACAGAGCCCCGGAACACTGAAGCTTTCTTT; cdr3_aa: CASRVETEPRNTEAFF; v_call: TRBV9; j_call: TRBJ1-1; clone_size: once; d_call: -
cdr3_nt: TGTGCCAGCAGTTCACAGACTAGCGGAGAGGGGAAGACCCAGTACTTC; cdr3_aa: CASSSQTSGEGKTQYF; v_call: TRBV27; j_call: TRBJ2-5; clone_size: -; d_call: TRBD2
cdr3_nt: TGCGCCAGCAGCCAAGGGACAGGGACGGGTAGCGAGCAGTACTTC; cdr3_aa: CASSQGTGTGSEQYF; v_call: TRBV4-1; j_call: TRBJ2-7; clone_size: -; d_call: TRBD1
cdr3_nt: TGTGCCAGCAGTTTACAGGGGTTCCAGCAGTACTTC; cdr3_aa: CASSLQGFQQYF; v_call: TRBV28; j_call: TRBJ2-7; clone_size: -; d_call: -
cdr3_nt: TGTGCCAGCAGCATTCGCCGGGACAGGGCCCATGGCTACACCTTC; cdr3_aa: CASSIRRDRAHGYTF; v_call: TRBV13; j_call: TRBJ1-2; clone_size: -; d_call: TRBD1
cdr3_nt: TGTGCCAGCAGCAGGCTGGAAAACATTCAGTACTTC; cdr3_aa: CASSRLENIQYF; v_call: TRBV7-9; j_call: TRBJ2-4; clone_size: -; d_call: -
cdr3_nt: TGTGCCAGCAGCATAGGACAGGGTTACGAGCAGTACTTC; cdr3_aa: CASSIGQGYEQYF; v_call: TRBV13; j_call: TRBJ2-7; clone_size: -; d_call: TRBD1
cdr3_nt: TGTGCCTGGAGCTCGGGACAGGGGGATTCACCCCTCCACTTT; cdr3_aa: CAWSSGQGDSPLHF; v_call: TRBV30; j_call: TRBJ1-6; clone_size: -; d_call: TRBD1
cdr3_nt: TGCGCCAGCAGCCAACTCCCCCGACAGGATCTGAACACTGAAGCTTTCTTT; cdr3_aa: CASSQLPRQDLNTEAFF; v_call: TRBV4-1; j_call: TRBJ1-1; clone_size: -; d_call: -
cdr3_nt: TGTGCCAGCAGCCAAGATGCCTACACTGAAGCTTTCTTT; cdr3_aa: CASSQDAYTEAFF; v_call: TRBV14; j_call: TRBJ1-1; clone_size: -; d_call: -
cdr3_nt: TGTGCCAGCAGTTACATCGTGGATGAGACCCAGTACTTC; cdr3_aa: CASSYIVDETQYF; v_call: TRBV6-6; j_call: TRBJ2-5; clone_size: -; d_call: -
cdr3_nt: TGCGCCAGCAGCCAAGATGAAGAAGGGAAATATGGAAACACCATATATTTT; cdr3_aa: CASSQDEEGKYGNTIYF; v_call: TRBV4-3; j_call: TRBJ1-3; clone_size: -; d_call: -
cdr3_nt: TGTGCCACCAGCCAGGGAGGCGAGAACACTGAAGCTTTCTTT; cdr3_aa: CATSQGGENTEAFF; v_call: TRBV15; j_call: TRBJ1-1; clone_size: -; d_call: -
cdr3_nt: TGTGCCAGCAGTGCTCACGGACAAGAGACCCAGTACTTC; cdr3_aa: CASSAHGQETQYF; v_call: TRBV6-1; j_call: TRBJ2-5; clone_size: -; d_call: -
cdr3_nt: TGTGCCAGCAGCTTAGACAGCACAGGGATATATGGCTACACCTTC; cdr3_aa: CASSLDSTGIYGYTF; v_call: TRBV11-2; j_call: TRBJ1-2; clone_size: once; d_call: -
cdr3_nt: TGTGCCAGCAGGACGCCCCTCAATGTTGAGCAGTTCTTC; cdr3_aa: CASRTPLNVEQFF; v_call: TRBV27; j_call: TRBJ2-1; clone_size: -; d_call: -
cdr3_nt: TGTGCCAGCAGCTTGCAGTCGATCGATACGCAGTATTTT; cdr3_aa: CASSLQSIDTQYF; v_call: TRBV5-6; j_call: TRBJ2-3; clone_size: -; d_call: -
cdr3_nt: TGTGCCAGCAGAGACAGCTATCTGAGGGAGGGCTATGGCTACACCTTC; cdr3_aa: CASRDSYLREGYGYTF; v_call: TRBV2; j_call: TRBJ1-2; clone_size: once; d_call: -
cdr3_nt: TGTGCCAGCGGGGGGATTGGGAGCAATCAGCCCCAGCATTTT; cdr3_aa: CASGGIGSNQPQHF; v_call: TRBV27; j_call: TRBJ1-5; clone_size: -; d_call: -
cdr3_nt: TGTGCCAGCAGCTTGGACAGCCCCTATGGCTACACCTTC; cdr3_aa: CASSLDSPYGYTF; v_call: TRBV5-8; j_call: TRBJ1-2; clone_size: -; d_call: -
cdr3_nt: TGTGCCAGCAGCTTAGGGACAGGGAGTTTGGACTACACCTTC; cdr3_aa: CASSLGTGSLDYTF; v_call: TRBV7-9; j_call: TRBJ1-2; clone_size: -; d_call: TRBD1
cdr3_nt: TGTGCCAGCAGCGTAGCTCGGGACAGGGGTGACACTGAAGCTTTCTTT; cdr3_aa: CASSVARDRGDTEAFF; v_call: TRBV9; j_call: TRBJ1-1; clone_size: -; d_call: TRBD1
cdr3_nt: TGTGCCAGCAGTTTTCCCCAGACAAATGGCGCATTCGAGCAGTACTTC; cdr3_aa: CASSFPQTNGAFEQYF; v_call: TRBV28; j_call: TRBJ2-7; clone_size: -; d_call: -
cdr3_nt: TGTGCCAGCAGCTTGGGGGTTTCCTACGAGCAGTACTTC; cdr3_aa: CASSLGVSYEQYF; v_call: TRBV5-8; j_call: TRBJ2-7; clone_size: -; d_call: -
cdr3_nt: TGTGCCAGCTCACCGACTAGCGGGAGGGCCGAGGCCTACGAGCAGTACTTC; cdr3_aa: CASSPTSGRAEAYEQYF; v_call: TRBV18; j_call: TRBJ2-7; clone_size: -; d_call: TRBD2
cdr3_nt: TGTGCCAGCAGCTTTTCAGGGGGAGGCACTGAAGCTTTCTTT; cdr3_aa: CASSFSGGGTEAFF; v_call: TRBV7-9; j_call: TRBJ1-1; clone_size: -; d_call: TRBD1
cdr3_nt: TGTGCCAGCGGGACAGAGAGCTCCTATAATTCACCCCTCCACTTT; cdr3_aa: CASGTESSYNSPLHF; v_call: TRBV7-9; j_call: TRBJ1-6; clone_size: -; d_call: TRBD1
cdr3_nt: TGTGCCAGCAGCTTAGGAGGGAGCGACGAGCAGTACTTC; cdr3_aa: CASSLGGSDEQYF; v_call: TRBV7-9; j_call: TRBJ2-7; clone_size: -; d_call: -
cdr3_nt: TGTGCCAGCACACAGGGGGCGCGATATGGCTACACCTTC; cdr3_aa: CASTQGARYGYTF; v_call: TRBV6-5; j_call: TRBJ1-2; clone_size: -; d_call: TRBD1
cdr3_nt: TGCAGTGCTCCTTTGGGGAATGAGCAGTTCTTC; cdr3_aa: CSAPLGNEQFF; v_call: TRBV20-1; j_call: TRBJ2-1; clone_size: -; d_call: -
cdr3_nt: TGTGCCAGCAGCTCCGGTCTTTCCTACGAGCAGTACTTC; cdr3_aa: CASSSGLSYEQYF; v_call: TRBV7-8; j_call: TRBJ2-7; clone_size: once; d_call: -
cdr3_nt: TGTGCCAGCAGTGACAACCATCCGAATGAGCAGTTCTTC; cdr3_aa: CASSDNHPNEQFF; v_call: TRBV6-4; j_call: TRBJ2-1; clone_size: -; d_call: -
cdr3_nt: TGCGCCAGCAGCTTTACTACCTCCTACGAGCAGTACTTC; cdr3_aa: CASSFTTSYEQYF; v_call: TRBV5-1; j_call: TRBJ2-7; clone_size: -; d_call: -
cdr3_nt: TGTGCCAGCAGCCCAGGGGAATATGGCTACACCTTC; cdr3_aa: CASSPGEYGYTF; v_call: TRBV6-5; j_call: TRBJ1-2; clone_size: -; d_call: -
cdr3_nt: TGTGCCAGCAGCTTGGAGGGACACCTAACAATCTACGAGCAGTACTTC; cdr3_aa: CASSLEGHLTIYEQYF; v_call: TRBV5-6; j_call: TRBJ2-7; clone_size: -; d_call: -
cdr3_nt: TGTGCCAGCAGTGATGGGGAGAACACTGAAGCTTTCTTT; cdr3_aa: CASSDGENTEAFF; v_call: TRBV2; j_call: TRBJ1-1; clone_size: -; d_call: -
cdr3_nt: TGTGCCAGCAGTTTAATGTCGGGGGACGGAGCCTACGAGCAGTACTTC; cdr3_aa: CASSLMSGDGAYEQYF; v_call: TRBV28; j_call: TRBJ2-7; clone_size: -; d_call: -
cdr3_nt: TGTGCCAGCAGCGTAGGTGCGGGAGTAACCTACAATGAGCAGTTCTTC; cdr3_aa: CASSVGAGVTYNEQFF; v_call: TRBV9; j_call: TRBJ2-1; clone_size: -; d_call: TRBD2
cdr3_nt: TGTGCCAGCAGAGATAGCGGAGTCAACACCGGGGAGCTGTTTTTT; cdr3_aa: CASRDSGVNTGELFF; v_call: TRBV7-6; j_call: TRBJ2-2; clone_size: -; d_call: -
cdr3_nt: TGCAGCGTTTTCGGGGGGGCAGCAGATACGCAGTATTTT; cdr3_aa: CSVFGGAADTQYF; v_call: TRBV29-1; j_call: TRBJ2-3; clone_size: -; d_call: TRBD2
cdr3_nt: TGTGCCACCAGCAGGGTACAGGGGGAAGGGGAGACCCAGTACTTC; cdr3_aa: CATSRVQGEGETQYF; v_call: TRBV15; j_call: TRBJ2-5; clone_size: -; d_call: TRBD1
cdr3_nt: TGTGCCAGCAGTTCGGACAGGGACCTAGATACGCAGTATTTT; cdr3_aa: CASSSDRDLDTQYF; v_call: TRBV27; j_call: TRBJ2-3; clone_size: once; d_call: TRBD1
cdr3_nt: TGTGCCAGCACCCCCGCAGGGGGGAAGTCCTACGAGCAGTACTTC; cdr3_aa: CASTPAGGKSYEQYF; v_call: TRBV7-9; j_call: TRBJ2-7; clone_size: -; d_call: -
cdr3_nt: TGTGCCAGCAGCTTCTCATTGTACTCTGGAAACACTGAAGCTTTCTTT; cdr3_aa: CASSFSLYSGNTEAFF; v_call: TRBV7-2; j_call: TRBJ1-1; clone_size: -; d_call: -
cdr3_nt: TGTGCCTGGAGTGTACACCCCCCCAATGAGCAGTTCTTC; cdr3_aa: CAWSVHPPNEQFF; v_call: TRBV30; j_call: TRBJ2-1; clone_size: -; d_call: -
cdr3_nt: TGTGCCAGCAGTCCCCGGTACCAGTCTAACACTGAAGCTTTCTTT; cdr3_aa: CASSPRYQSNTEAFF; v_call: TRBV25-1; j_call: TRBJ1-1; clone_size: -; d_call: -
cdr3_nt: TGTGCCAGCCGGCCAGGGACAGTCTCCCCGCGAGGGTCAGATACGCAGTATTTT; cdr3_aa: CASRPGTVSPRGSDTQYF; v_call: TRBV7-9; j_call: TRBJ2-3; clone_size: -; d_call: TRBD1
cdr3_nt: TGTGCCTCCGGGACAGGGGGTGTAAGCACAGATACGCAGTATTTT; cdr3_aa: CASGTGGVSTDTQYF; v_call: TRBV30; j_call: TRBJ2-3; clone_size: -; d_call: TRBD1